A selection of T cell receptor beta chains follows, all from one sample in a study of T cell changes during pregnancy in multiple sclerosis. Profiling relied on immunoSEQ multiplex PCR, and the TCRdb table lists in-frame clones only, not all of them. The top ten clones hold 3.9% of a sample with about 46,000 clones, 93% of them seen once. The starting material was CD8+ T cells from peripheral blood mononuclear cells, obtained after pregnancy. These receptors came from a female donor with multiple sclerosis, enrolled in a pregnancy study. Each CDR3 is given with its conserved first and last residue. The D gene is left open where the match is weak. Rows may omit the clone size; those that give it use once, few, many or a size class.

TGTGCCACCTCGGGGGACTCCCAAGCTACGGGGGGCGAGACCCAGTACTTC,CATSGDSQATGGETQYF,TRBV10-3,TRBJ2-5,NA,NA
TGTGCCAGCAGCTTAGAAGCAGGGATGTCCTACGAGCAGTACTTC,CASSLEAGMSYEQYF,TRBV7-8,TRBJ2-7,NA,NA
TGTGCCAGCAGTGGGGGAGGTAGCACAGATACGCAGTATTTT,CASSGGGSTDTQYF,TRBV7-9,TRBJ2-3,NA,NA
TGCGCCAGCAGCCTAAGCGGGACAGGGGGTGAGAACACTGAAGCTTTCTTT,CASSLSGTGGENTEAFF,TRBV4-1,TRBJ1-1,TRBD1,NA
TGCGCCAGCAGTGAAGAGACTAGCGGTACCTACGAGCAGTACTTC,CASSEETSGTYEQYF,TRBV2,TRBJ2-7,TRBD2,NA
TGTGCCAGCAGTGAGGGGACAAGCTCTGGAAACACCATATATTTT,CASSEGTSSGNTIYF,TRBV25-1,TRBJ1-3,NA,NA
TGTGCCAGCAGCTTAGAAGCCTTAGAAGCTTTCTTT,CASSLEALEAFF,TRBV7-9,TRBJ1-1,NA,NA
TGTGCCAGCAGCCTCTCGCAAGGGGGTCATTACGAGCAGTACTTC,CASSLSQGGHYEQYF,TRBV6-1,TRBJ2-7,NA,once
TGCGCCAGCTCTACAGGGGATACGCAGTATTTT,CASSTGDTQYF,TRBV4-3,TRBJ2-3,NA,once
TGTGCCAGCAGCCAAGGAGCGGGAGAGGACTACGAGCAGTACTTC,CASSQGAGEDYEQYF,TRBV4-2,TRBJ2-7,TRBD2,once
TGCAGCGTCACAGACAGGTTTGATATTTACGAGCAGTACTTC,CSVTDRFDIYEQYF,TRBV29-1,TRBJ2-7,NA,NA
TGTGCCAGCAGCTTTGACGCGGGAGTGATTGAGCAGTACTTC,CASSFDAGVIEQYF,TRBV7-2,TRBJ2-7,TRBD2,NA
TGTGCCAGCAGTTTCGGGACAGGGGACGAGCAGTACTTC,CASSFGTGDEQYF,TRBV27,TRBJ2-7,TRBD1,NA
TGTGCCAGCAGCGGGGCGGGGGGCGCCGGGGAGCTGTTTTTT,CASSGAGGAGELFF,TRBV9,TRBJ2-2,TRBD2,NA
TGTGCCTGGAGCCGGACAGGGTCCACAGATACGCAGTATTTT,CAWSRTGSTDTQYF,TRBV30,TRBJ2-3,TRBD1,NA
TGTGCCAGCAGCCCAAACAGGGGATATGGCTACACCTTC,CASSPNRGYGYTF,TRBV28,TRBJ1-2,TRBD1,NA
TGTGCCAGCAGCTTAGAAACAGGGCTTGAATCTGCAAACACCATATATTTT,CASSLETGLESANTIYF,TRBV7-6,TRBJ1-3,NA,once
TGTGCCAGTTCCTTAGGGGATCCCTACGAGCAGTACTTC,CASSLGDPYEQYF,TRBV27,TRBJ2-7,NA,NA
TGTGCCAGCTCACCATCAACAGGGTCGAACGATGAGCAGTTCTTC,CASSPSTGSNDEQFF,TRBV18,TRBJ2-1,NA,NA
TGCAGCGCTAAAACAGGGGGCAGCGACGAGCAGTACTTC,CSAKTGGSDEQYF,TRBV29-1,TRBJ2-7,TRBD1,NA
TGTGCCAGCAGGAAAGAGGGCGGGGAGCTGTTTTTT,CASRKEGGELFF,TRBV9,TRBJ2-2,NA,NA
TGTGCCAGCAGCTTAGCAGGGACTAGCGGTACTCAGCATACGCAGTATTTT,CASSLAGTSGTQHTQYF,TRBV7-2,TRBJ2-3,TRBD2,NA
TGTGCCAGCAGTTACGGGGGCCCCTACAATGAGCAGTTCTTC,CASSYGGPYNEQFF,TRBV6-5,TRBJ2-1,NA,NA
TGTGCCAGCAGTTCAGGCACTGAAGCTTTCTTT,CASSSGTEAFF,TRBV6-6,TRBJ1-1,NA,NA
TGTGCCAGCAGCTCTCAAGAGACCCAGTACTTC,CASSSQETQYF,TRBV5-4,TRBJ2-5,NA,NA
TGTGCCAGCAGCTCGATTTTAGGCGGGCCGAGCATGAACACTGAAGCTTTCTTT,CASSSILGGPSMNTEAFF,TRBV7-7,TRBJ1-1,NA,NA
TGTGCCAGCAGTTCCCCGGGACTCACGGGGGAGACCCAGTACTTC,CASSSPGLTGETQYF,TRBV28,TRBJ2-5,NA,NA